This T cell receptor beta chain is from a study of blood T cell repertoires in COVID-19. Study background: Specimens from acute and convalescent COVID-19 originated in the United States, Italy and Spain. Sources were T cells, B-cell-depleted T cells, or PBMCs; the material itself was cDNA or gDNA.

This CDR3 has 13 amino acids. Trimming shortened V by 10 bases and J by 4 bases, and 16 bases separated the two germline ends. Germline V gene lookup returns CDR1 SGHAT and CDR2 FQNNGV. Original processing notes: From reference gene primer amplification, estimates of nucleated cell counts were derived. TCRdb keeps only in-frame clones here, not all; method: immunoSEQ multiplex PCR. V and J calls and clone size follow that table, whereas D and trimming were derived from the DNA. This sample yields 40,000 or so clones, of which almost 85% are seen a single time; approximately 9.9% belongs to the top ten. This clone was detected a few times.

The rearrangement uses TRBV11-2 and TRBJ1-1, with D tentatively TRBD1 (5 bases). This receptor was taken from a human donor in a cohort sampled during active COVID-19. The sample consisted of peripheral blood. The CDR3 spells CATSGGVLTEAFF. The CDR3 DNA is TGTGCCACTTCCGGGGGGGTCCTCACTGAAGCTTTCTTT.